The rows below give T cell receptor beta chains drawn from one sample of a study of cytomegalovirus exposure and HLA in healthy donors. TCRdb keeps only in-frame clones here, not all; method: immunoSEQ multiplex PCR. The sample contains some 200,000 clones, 77% of which appear only once. The sample taken for sequencing was PBMCs. The receptors were gathered from a woman aged 60-75 years in good health and CMV-seropositive. CDR3s include the opening cysteine and the closing phenylalanine or tryptophan. D genes are given only for firm matches. The size field is filled for only some rows; it gives once, few, many or a size class.

length | J | size | V | D | DNA | CDR3
14 | TRBJ1-3 | - | TRBV5-1 | TRBD1 | TGCGCCAGCAGCAGGGACAGGATAAAAAACACCATATATTTT | CASSRDRIKNTIYF
14 | TRBJ2-3 | - | TRBV5-1 | TRBD2 | TGCGCCAGCTCGGTAGCGGGAGCCACAGATACGCAGTATTTT | CASSVAGATDTQYF
13 | TRBJ1-4 | - | TRBV7-8 | - | TGTGCCAGCAGCCGCACAGGGTATGAAAAACTGTTTTTT | CASSRTGYEKLFF
15 | TRBJ1-2 | once | TRBV5-4 | TRBD1 | TGTGCCAGCAGCTCGAACCTGGGACAGGGCGGCGGCTACACCTTC | CASSSNLGQGGGYTF
16 | TRBJ2-7 | - | TRBV5-6 | - | TGTGCCAGCAGCTTGGGCCCCCCGGGACATTGGGTGGAGCAGTACTTC | CASSLGPPGHWVEQYF
13 | TRBJ2-3 | - | TRBV30 | TRBD1 | TGTGCCTGGAGTACGCAGGGGGAAGATACGCAGTATTTT | CAWSTQGEDTQYF
13 | TRBJ1-1 | once | TRBV2 | - | TGTGCCAGCAGTGATGGTAGGGGCACTGAAGCTTTCTTT | CASSDGRGTEAFF
13 | TRBJ1-1 | - | TRBV2 | - | TGTGCCAGCAGTGAGGGGGCGCGAACTGAAGCTTTCTTT | CASSEGARTEAFF
13 | TRBJ1-2 | - | TRBV27 | - | TGTGCCAGCAGACCTACAGGGACCTATGGCTACACCTTC | CASRPTGTYGYTF
15 | TRBJ2-1 | few | TRBV28 | TRBD2 | TGTGCCAGCAGAAATCAGCGGGGGGCGGTCTATGAGCAGTTCTTC | CASRNQRGAVYEQFF
18 | TRBJ2-2 | - | TRBV5-8 | TRBD1 | TGTGCCAGCAGGGTTGACCCGGCCCGGGACAGGGGAACCGGGGAGCTGTTTTTT | CASRVDPARDRGTGELFF
17 | TRBJ2-3 | - | TRBV28 | TRBD2 | TGTGCCAGCAGTTTAAGCGGACTAGCGGGATTCACAGATACGCAGTATTTT | CASSLSGLAGFTDTQYF
15 | TRBJ1-5 | - | TRBV4-3 | - | TGCGCCAGCAGCCAAGATAGTACTGGGCGTCAGCCCCAGCATTTT | CASSQDSTGRQPQHF
14 | TRBJ1-1 | - | TRBV5-1 | TRBD1 | TGCGCCAGCAGGGGACAGGGGATGAACACTGAAGCTTTCTTT | CASRGQGMNTEAFF
17 | TRBJ1-2 | few | TRBV5-1 | - | TGCGCCAGCAGCCCGACTCCGAGCGATAACCTTAACTATGGCTACACCTTC | CASSPTPSDNLNYGYTF
16 | TRBJ1-2 | - | TRBV6-5 | TRBD1 | TGTGCCAGCAGTTCCCGCGACAGGGTTCCCCACTATGGCTACACCTTC | CASSSRDRVPHYGYTF
16 | TRBJ2-5 | - | TRBV6-1 | TRBD1 | TGTGCCAGCAGTGAAGTTGGGACAGGGGTTTGGGAGACCCAGTACTTC | CASSEVGTGVWETQYF
11 | TRBJ1-2 | - | TRBV29-1 | - | TGCAGCGTCGCACAGGGATATGGCTACACCTTC | CSVAQGYGYTF